This TCR beta chain was recovered during a study of blood T cell repertoires in COVID-19. Across the study: Sample material is recorded as cDNA or gDNA derived from T cells, B-cell-depleted T cells, or PBMCs.

This clone was detected once. This CDR3 is built from 15 residues. Trimming at V came to 0 bases and at J to 3 bases, leaving 4 bases not matched to a gene. Germline V lookup: CDR1 SGHRS, CDR2 YFSETQ. Profiled with immunoSEQ multiplex PCR; TCRdb holds only in-frame clones, not every one. The data hold approximately 220,000 clones, with 88% observed a single time. This sequence originates from a man aged 35-49 years with acute or convalescent COVID-19. The chain employs TRBV5-1 and TRBJ2-7; TRBD2 matches 9 bases. Sequencing used peripheral blood. The CDR3 here is CASSLVAGANYEQYF. CDR3 sequence (DNA): TGCGCCAGCAGCTTGGTAGCGGGAGCGAACTACGAGCAGTACTTC.